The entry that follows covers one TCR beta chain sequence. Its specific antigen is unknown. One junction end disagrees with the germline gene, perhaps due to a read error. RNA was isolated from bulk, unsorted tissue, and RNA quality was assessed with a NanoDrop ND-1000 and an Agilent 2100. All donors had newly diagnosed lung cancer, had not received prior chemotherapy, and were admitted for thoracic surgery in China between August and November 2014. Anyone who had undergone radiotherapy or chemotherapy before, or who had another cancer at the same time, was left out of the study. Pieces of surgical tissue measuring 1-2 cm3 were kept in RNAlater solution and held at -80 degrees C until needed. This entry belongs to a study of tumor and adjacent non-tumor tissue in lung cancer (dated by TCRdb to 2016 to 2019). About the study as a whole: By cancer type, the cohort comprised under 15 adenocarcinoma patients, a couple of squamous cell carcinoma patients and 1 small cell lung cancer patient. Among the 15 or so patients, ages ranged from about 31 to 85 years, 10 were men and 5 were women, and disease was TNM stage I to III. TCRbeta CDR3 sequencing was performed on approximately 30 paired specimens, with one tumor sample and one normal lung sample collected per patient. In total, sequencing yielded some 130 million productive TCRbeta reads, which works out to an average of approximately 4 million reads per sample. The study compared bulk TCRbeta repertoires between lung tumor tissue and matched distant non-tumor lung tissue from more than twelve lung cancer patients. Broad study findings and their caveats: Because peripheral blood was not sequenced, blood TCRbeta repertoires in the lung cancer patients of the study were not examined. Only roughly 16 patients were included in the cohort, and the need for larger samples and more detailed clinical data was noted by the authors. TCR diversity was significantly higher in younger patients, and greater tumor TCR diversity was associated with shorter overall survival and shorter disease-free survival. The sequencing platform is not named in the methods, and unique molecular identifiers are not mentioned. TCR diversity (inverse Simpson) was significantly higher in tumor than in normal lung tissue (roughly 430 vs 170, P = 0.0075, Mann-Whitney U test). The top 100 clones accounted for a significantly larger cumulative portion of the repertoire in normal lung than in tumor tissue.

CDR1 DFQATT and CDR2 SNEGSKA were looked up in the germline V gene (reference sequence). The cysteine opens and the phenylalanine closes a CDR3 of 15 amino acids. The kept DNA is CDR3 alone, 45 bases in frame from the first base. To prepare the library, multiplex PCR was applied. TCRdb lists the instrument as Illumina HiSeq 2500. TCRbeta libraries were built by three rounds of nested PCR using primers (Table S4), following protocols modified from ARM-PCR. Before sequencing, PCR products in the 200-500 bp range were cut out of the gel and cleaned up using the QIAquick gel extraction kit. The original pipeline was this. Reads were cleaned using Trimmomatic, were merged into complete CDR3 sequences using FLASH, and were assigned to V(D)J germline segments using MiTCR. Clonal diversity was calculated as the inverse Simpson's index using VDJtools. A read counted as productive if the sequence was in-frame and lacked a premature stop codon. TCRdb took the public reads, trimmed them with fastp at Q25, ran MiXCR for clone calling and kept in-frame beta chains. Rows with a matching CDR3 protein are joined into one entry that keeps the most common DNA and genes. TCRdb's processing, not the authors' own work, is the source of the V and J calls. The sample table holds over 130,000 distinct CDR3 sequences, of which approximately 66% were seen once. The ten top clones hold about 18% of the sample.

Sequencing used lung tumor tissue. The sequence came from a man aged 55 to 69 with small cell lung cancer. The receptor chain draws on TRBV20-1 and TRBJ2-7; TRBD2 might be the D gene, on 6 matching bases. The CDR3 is CSALTLVGGTYEQYF. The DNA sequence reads TGTAGTGCTCTTACCCTAGTGGGAGGAACCTACGAGCAGTACTTC.